A single TCR beta chain is shown here with its context. Its target is not known. CDR1 and CDR2 from the germline V gene are LNHDA and SQIVND (reference sequence). The V end lost 3 bases, the J end lost 9 bases, and 15 bases lay between the germline ends. CDR3 length: 14 residues. The sample comes from a study of T cell responses to AZD1222 COVID-19 vaccine. Broader study findings: Elevations in Spike-specific TCR breadth and depth followed administration of two AZD1222 doses.

Timing groups of about 4 and about 12 weeks for second doses were pooled. Clones were sequenced by immunoSEQ multiplex PCR, and TCRdb holds only the in-frame ones, with some missing. This table has 150,000 to 200,000 clones, 92% appearing once. V is TRBV19 and J is TRBJ1-5; no clear D. The sample here was peripheral blood, taken 28 days after the second AZD1222 dose. The origin of this receptor is an adult who received the AZD1222 COVID-19 vaccine. The CDR3 region is CASSMRAAAWPQHF. CDR3 DNA sequence: TGTGCCAGTAGTATGAGGGCAGCGGCGTGGCCCCAGCATTTT.